The subject of this entry is one T cell receptor beta chain. This sample was taken from a study of blood T cell repertoires in COVID-19. Across the study: The samples span acute and convalescent COVID-19 from the United States, Italy and Spain.

This CDR3 comprises 12 residues. With 1 base removed from V and 4 bases from J, the gap between germline ends came to 7 bases. CDR1 and CDR2 from the germline V gene are GTSNPN and SVGIG (reference sequence). Sequenced by immunoSEQ multiplex PCR; TCRdb stores in-frame clones only, minus some. The sample holds 55,000 to 65,000 clones, around 77% seen once. The material sequenced was peripheral blood. This rearrangement joins TRBV30 to TRBJ1-2, with D uncertain. This TCR was recovered from a man aged 60 to 69 with acute or convalescent COVID-19. CDR3 loop: CAWSGRLYGYTF. In nucleotides, the CDR3 is TGTGCCTGGAGTGGCAGACTCTATGGCTACACCTTC.